The clone carrying this TCR beta chain was seen only a few times. Its specificity is not known. The data were obtained in a study of T cell repertoires in cytomegalovirus infection. TCRdb ran MiXCR on the reads and lists one entry per CDR3 protein. Among 250,000 to 300,000 distinct CDR3 sequences, 22% were seen once, and the ten largest hold roughly a fifth. The CDR3 extends over 17 amino acids. J was trimmed by 15 bases and V by 5 bases; bases with no gene match: 20. CDR1 is SGHTA, CDR2 FQGNSA, per germline. The rearrangement joins TRBV7-2 to TRBJ2-1; 12 bases are shared with TRBD2. The origin of this receptor is a human donor in good health (CMV status not recorded). Some clones in this sample may be carry-over from other donors' samples. The source material was cultured PBMCs, sampled from culture after CMV antigen stimulation. Written as DNA, the CDR3 is TGTGCCAGCAGCCTCGCCCTCCCGGGACTAGCGGGTCCAGGGTGGTTCTTC. As protein: CASSLALPGLAGPGWFF. Full variable domain (remainder filled in from reference TRBV7-2 and TRBJ2-1): GAGVSQSPSNKVTEKGKDVELRCDPISGHTALYWYRQSLGQGLEFLIYFQGNSAPDKSGLPSDRFSAERTGGSVSTLTIQRTQQEDSAVYLCASSLALPGLAGPGWFFGPGTRLTVL.